The T cell receptor (beta chain) described here comes from a study of post-analysis software for immune sequencing data. On this clonotype itself: The target antigen is unknown.

Losses at the gene ends were 3 bases for V and 5 bases for J; bases not matched to a gene: 10. The CDR3 has 15 amino acids. Built from TCR beta cDNA, the libraries had unique molecular identifiers in them. One entry per CDR3 protein, called by TCRdb with MiXCR from the PCR reads. The sample records roughly 800,000 distinct CDR3 sequences, around 53% being singletons. Study observations and caveats: Compared with controls, patients had more of roughly five TRBV segments, including TRBV5-6, TRBV5-1 and TRBV20-1.

Sequenced material: blood. The receptor was isolated from a girl aged 5 to 17 with multiple sclerosis. The rearrangement uses TRBV12-3 or TRBV12-4 and TRBJ2-7, with TRBD2 matching 7 bases. The CDR3 bases are TGTGCCAGCAGTTTCTCGGGGGGAAACATCCACGAGCAGTACTTC. Encoded protein: CASSFSGGNIHEQYF.